A selection of T cell receptor beta chains follows, all from one sample in a study of control samples from healthy donors and cancer patients. Assay: immunoSEQ multiplex PCR; the TCRdb copy retains only in-frame clones and omits some. Of about 26,000 clones in the sample, approximately 78% are singletons; the top ten hold about 25%. The sequenced sample was PBMCs. The receptors were sampled from a man aged 55 to 70 with colorectal cancer. The CDR3 runs from the conserved cysteine through the conserved F or W. D genes are given only for firm matches. A row's size may be missing; if present it is once, few, many or a size class.

abundance	v_gene	d_gene	j_gene	CDR3nt	CDR3aa
NA	TRBV2	TRBD1	TRBJ2-7	TGTGCCAGCAGTGGGCAGGGGGTCTACGAGCAGTACTTC	CASSGQGVYEQYF
NA	TRBV5-1	NA	TRBJ1-1	TGCGCCAGCAGCTTGATGGGGGGAGGTACTGAAGCTTTCTTT	CASSLMGGGTEAFF
NA	TRBV29-1	NA	TRBJ1-4	TGCAGCGTCGGGACCGGGACCGGCCCCTACGAAAAACTGTTTTTT	CSVGTGTGPYEKLFF
once	TRBV10-3	NA	TRBJ1-2	TGTGCCAACTCTTACCGGACAGACTCAGGCTACACCTTC	CANSYRTDSGYTF
NA	TRBV5-4	NA	TRBJ2-1	TGTGCCAGCAGCTTGGATGGGTTCAGTCTCAATGAGCAGTTCTTC	CASSLDGFSLNEQFF
NA	TRBV30	TRBD1	TRBJ1-6	TGTGCCTGGAGTGTACTGAGGGGGCGGGTTTCACCCCTCCACTTT	CAWSVLRGRVSPLHF
NA	TRBV11-2	NA	TRBJ1-2	TGTGCCAGCAGCTTAAAGGGACTTGGCTATGGCTACACCTTC	CASSLKGLGYGYTF
NA	TRBV29-1	NA	TRBJ1-1	TGCAGCGTTGGTACATCAGCATCAGCTTTCTTT	CSVGTSASAFF
NA	TRBV9	NA	TRBJ1-2	TGTGCCAGCAGCGTAGGGCATGGCAGGGGAGACTATGGCTACACCTTC	CASSVGHGRGDYGYTF
NA	TRBV5-1	NA	TRBJ1-1	TGCGCCAGCAGCTTGGGTCAATGGGGCATGAACACTGAAGCTTTCTTT	CASSLGQWGMNTEAFF
NA	TRBV9	TRBD2	TRBJ2-3	TGTGCCAGCAGCTTCACTAGCGGGACCAACACAGATACGCAGTATTTT	CASSFTSGTNTDTQYF
NA	TRBV10-3	NA	TRBJ2-2	TGTGCCATCAGTGAGGCCCAGGGTATCACCGGGGAGCTGTTTTTT	CAISEAQGITGELFF
NA	TRBV5-6	TRBD1	TRBJ2-5	TGTGCCAGCAGCGCTTTAGGGACAGAAAAAGAGACCCAGTACTTC	CASSALGTEKETQYF
once	TRBV7-2	NA	TRBJ2-3	TGTGCCAGCAGCTCCAACAGGGCAGATACGCAGTATTTT	CASSSNRADTQYF
once	TRBV6-1	NA	TRBJ2-3	TGTGCCAGCAGTGAGGGTGGGCTAGTGGCGTATACGCAGTATTTT	CASSEGGLVAYTQYF
NA	TRBV28	TRBD2	TRBJ2-5	TGTGCCAGCAGCCGGACTAGCGGGGGGGCCCGGGAGACCCAGTACTTC	CASSRTSGGARETQYF
NA	TRBV5-5	NA	TRBJ1-2	TGTGCCAGCAGCTGGGACATGGGAGGCTACACCTTC	CASSWDMGGYTF
NA	TRBV6-5	NA	TRBJ1-1	TGTGCCAGCAGTAGGAATTTGAACACTGAAGCTTTCTTT	CASSRNLNTEAFF
NA	TRBV7-9	TRBD2	TRBJ2-1	TGTGCCAGCAGCTTACTCGTTAGGCGGGGGGGCCGCGCCTACAATGAGCAGTTCTTC	CASSLLVRRGGRAYNEQFF
NA	TRBV5-1	TRBD2	TRBJ2-5	TGCGCCAGCAGCCCCCTCGCTAGCGGCCAAGAGACCCAGTACTTC	CASSPLASGQETQYF
NA	TRBV6-1	NA	TRBJ1-3	TGTGCCAGCAGAGAATCGACAGTCCTCTCTGGAAACACCATATATTTT	CASRESTVLSGNTIYF
NA	TRBV11-2	TRBD2	TRBJ2-3	TGTGCCAGCAGCTTTCAGCGGGGGGGTATTACGCAGTATTTT	CASSFQRGGITQYF
NA	TRBV6-1	TRBD2	TRBJ2-1	TGTGCCAGCAGTGAGACGGGCGGGAGCTCCTACAATGAGCAGTTCTTC	CASSETGGSSYNEQFF
NA	TRBV10-3	NA	TRBJ2-3	TGTGCCATCAGGAGCTCTGGTGCTGACACAGATACGCAGTATTTT	CAIRSSGADTDTQYF
NA	TRBV7-9	NA	TRBJ1-2	TGTGCCAGCAGCTTAGGGCAAGGCGACGCCTATGGCTACACCTTC	CASSLGQGDAYGYTF
NA	TRBV10-1	TRBD1	TRBJ2-3	TGCGCCAGCAGTGGCCGGACAGGGCCGACAGATACGCAGTATTTT	CASSGRTGPTDTQYF
NA	TRBV15	NA	TRBJ1-1	TGTGCCACCAATTGGACACCCGGGGGGACTGAAGCTTTCTTT	CATNWTPGGTEAFF
once	TRBV27	TRBD1	TRBJ1-2	TGTGCCAGCAGTGATACAGGGGACAACTATGGCTACACCTTC	CASSDTGDNYGYTF
NA	TRBV30	NA	TRBJ2-7	TGTGCCTGGAGTGTAAACAGGGCCTCCGAGCAGTACTTC	CAWSVNRASEQYF
NA	TRBV2	TRBD1	TRBJ1-2	TGTGCCAGCTACCAGGGGACAGGGGCATACTATGGCTACACCTTC	CASYQGTGAYYGYTF
NA	TRBV19	NA	TRBJ1-5	TGTGCCAGTAGTATCATCGGACATAGCAATCAGCCCCAGCATTTT	CASSIIGHSNQPQHF
NA	TRBV7-9	TRBD1	TRBJ1-2	TGTGCCAGCAGCCCCGCACAGGGGGCGGGCTACACCTTC	CASSPAQGAGYTF
NA	TRBV18	NA	TRBJ1-5	TGTGCCAGCTCACTGACAGGAGGAAGAAATCAGCCCCAGCATTTT	CASSLTGGRNQPQHF
once	TRBV18	NA	TRBJ2-3	TGTGCCAGCTCACCAACTGCGCCGGGGACTGGCACAGATACGCAGTATTTT	CASSPTAPGTGTDTQYF
NA	TRBV11-2	NA	TRBJ2-4	TGTGCCAGCAGCTTAGACAGGGCCAAAAACATTCAGTACTTC	CASSLDRAKNIQYF
once	TRBV6-5	NA	TRBJ1-1	TGTGCCAGCAGCTACTACCAGAACACTGAAGCTTTCTTT	CASSYYQNTEAFF